Shown below are 10 T cell receptor beta chains from a single sample sequenced in a study of cytomegalovirus exposure and HLA in healthy donors. PCR was performed using 60 Vbeta and 13 Jbeta primers. Sequenced by immunoSEQ multiplex PCR; TCRdb stores in-frame clones only, minus some. The data hold about 150,000 clones, with roughly 80% observed a single time. Sequencing input: PBMCs. The receptors were gathered from a woman in her thirties or forties in good health and CMV-seropositive.

Remarks on this clone: An end of the junction does not agree with germline; a read error may underlie this. The rearrangement uses TRBV28 and TRBJ2-3, with 9 nucleotides matching TRBD1. The CDR3 spans 13 residues. The germline V gene encodes CDR1 MDHEN and CDR2 SYDVKM. CDR3: CASSLTRGTGINF. For the CDR3, the DNA is TGTGCCAGCAGTTTAACTCGTGGGACAGGGATTAATTTT.

The chain links TRBV27 to TRBJ2-7, with D perhaps matching TRBD2 (6 bases). This CDR3 has 16 amino acids. V was cut by 4 bases and J by 2 bases, with 18 bases left in between. CDR1 is MNHEY and CDR2 is SMNVEV in the germline V gene (reference sequence). The CDR3 region is CASSSPGGLQAYEQYF. The CDR3 DNA sequence: TGTGCCAGCAGTTCCCCTGGGGGACTCCAAGCCTACGAGCAGTACTTC.

The chain joins TRBV6-1 to TRBJ1-5; D unclear. The CDR3 extends over 14 amino acids. Germline CDR1 reads MNHNS; CDR2 reads SASEGT. Trimming left V 3 bases short and J 2 bases short, with 8 bases between. The CDR3 sequence is CASSEWAGNQPQHF. Here the CDR3 DNA reads TGTGCCAGCAGTGAGTGGGCCGGCAATCAGCCCCAGCATTTT.

This clone was observed once. At one end, the junction sequence differs from germline, possibly due to a read error. The sample contains more than one DNA sequence encoding this CDR3. V is TRBV4-2 and J is TRBJ1-6, with D possibly TRBD1 on 5 matching bases. The length of the CDR3 is 15 residues. The germline CDR1 and CDR2 sequences are LGHNA and YNFKEQ. The CDR3 sequence is CASSQGGGNNSPLHF. The CDR3 DNA is TGTGCCAGCAGCCAAGGGGGCGGAAATAATTCCCCCCTCCACTTT.

The chain links TRBV6-4 to TRBJ1-5; weak D call: TRBD1 (6 bases). The V end lost 4 bases, the J end lost 1 base, and 17 bases lay between the germline ends. Germline CDR1 is MRHNA and CDR2 is SNTAGT. This CDR3 has 17 residues. In nucleotides, the CDR3 is TGTGCCAGCAGTGGCGTCAGGGGAGAGCGAAGCAATCAGCCCCAGCATTTT. It codes for CASSGVRGERSNQPQHF.

This clone showed up just once. The V and J genes are TRBV7-2 and TRBJ2-2; TRBD2 matches 7 bases. CDR3 length equals 14 residues. CDR1 is SGHTA, CDR2 FQGNSA, per germline. With V trimmed by 6 bases and J by 5 bases, 6 bases remained unmatched. Written as DNA, the CDR3 is TGTGCCAGCAGAAAAGCGGGGAATACCGGGGAGCTGTTTTTT. It specifies CASRKAGNTGELFF.

The chain recombines TRBV7-2 with TRBJ1-3, with D hard to call. The CDR3 consists of 15 residues. With 1 base removed from V and 4 bases from J, the gap between germline ends came to 11 bases. From germline, CDR1 is SGHTA and CDR2 FQGNSA. CDR3 DNA: TGTGCCAGCAGCTTAGGGCGGGCGGCGGGAAACACCATATATTTT. It encodes CASSLGRAAGNTIYF.

The rearrangement uses TRBV6-4 and TRBJ1-2, with TRBD1 identical over 7 bases. Germline-derived CDR1 and CDR2 are MRHNA and SNTAGT. Trimming at V came to 6 bases and at J to 5 bases, leaving 6 bases not matched to a gene. The CDR3 has 13 residues. The CDR3 nucleotides read TGTGCCAGCAGACAGGGGCCGGAGTATGGCTACACCTTC. Its translation is CASRQGPEYGYTF.

This chain uses TRBV18 with TRBJ1-2, with 11 bases matching TRBD1. This CDR3 is built from 17 residues. Germline-derived CDR1 and CDR2 are KGHSH and LQKENI. V lost 2 bases, J lost 4 bases, and 9 bases stayed unmatched. This CDR3 is CASSPLAGTGGVYGYTF. Written as DNA, the CDR3 is TGTGCCAGCTCACCATTGGCCGGGACAGGGGGTGTCTATGGCTACACCTTC.

The V and J genes are TRBV9 and TRBJ2-1; 7 nucleotides match TRBD2. The germline gives CDR1 SGDLS, CDR2 YYNGEE. With V trimmed by 3 bases and J by 4 bases, 10 bases remained unmatched. The CDR3 is 16 residues long. CDR3 region: CASSARSGLEYNEQFF. The CDR3 DNA is TGTGCCAGCAGCGCTCGCTCCGGACTAGAGTACAATGAGCAGTTCTTC.